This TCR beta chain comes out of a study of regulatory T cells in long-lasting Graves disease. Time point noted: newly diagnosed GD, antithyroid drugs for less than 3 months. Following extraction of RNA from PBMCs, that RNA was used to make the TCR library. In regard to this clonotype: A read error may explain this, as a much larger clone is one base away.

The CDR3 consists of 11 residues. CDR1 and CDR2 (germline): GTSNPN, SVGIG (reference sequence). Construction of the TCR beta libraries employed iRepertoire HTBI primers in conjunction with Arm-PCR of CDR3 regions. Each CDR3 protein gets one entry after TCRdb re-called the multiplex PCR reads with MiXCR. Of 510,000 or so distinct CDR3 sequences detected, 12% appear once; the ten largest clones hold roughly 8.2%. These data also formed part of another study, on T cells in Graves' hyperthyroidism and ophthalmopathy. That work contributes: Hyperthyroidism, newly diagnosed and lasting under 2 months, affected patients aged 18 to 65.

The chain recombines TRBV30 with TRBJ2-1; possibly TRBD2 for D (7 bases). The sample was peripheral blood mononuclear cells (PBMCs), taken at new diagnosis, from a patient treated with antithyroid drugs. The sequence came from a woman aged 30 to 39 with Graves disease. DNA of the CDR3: TGTGTCTGGGGGGGCTGGGATGAGCAGTTCTTC. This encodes CVWGGWDEQFF.